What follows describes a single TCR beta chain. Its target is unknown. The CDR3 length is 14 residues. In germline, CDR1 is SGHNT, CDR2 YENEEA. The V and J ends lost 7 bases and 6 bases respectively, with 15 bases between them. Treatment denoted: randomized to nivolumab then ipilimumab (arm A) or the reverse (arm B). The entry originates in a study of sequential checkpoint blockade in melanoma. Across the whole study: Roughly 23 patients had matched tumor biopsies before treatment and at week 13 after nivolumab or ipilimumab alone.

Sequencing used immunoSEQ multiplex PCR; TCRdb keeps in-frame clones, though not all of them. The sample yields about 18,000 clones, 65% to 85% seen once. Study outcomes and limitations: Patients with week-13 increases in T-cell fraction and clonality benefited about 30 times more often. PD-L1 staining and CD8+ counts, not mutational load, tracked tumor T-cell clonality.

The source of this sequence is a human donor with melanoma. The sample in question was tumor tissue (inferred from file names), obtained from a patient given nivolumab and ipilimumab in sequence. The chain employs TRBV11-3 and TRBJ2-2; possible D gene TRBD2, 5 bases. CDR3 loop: CASTWLGRAGELFF. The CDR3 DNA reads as TGTGCCAGCACCTGGTTAGGGCGGGCCGGGGAGCTGTTTTTT.